The rows below give T cell receptor beta chains drawn from one sample of a study of T cells after yellow fever vaccination. One entry per CDR3 protein, called by TCRdb with MiXCR from the 5' RACE reads. The table has around 310,000 distinct CDR3 sequences, about 3.5% seen once. The input for sequencing was PBMCs, taken on the day of the yellow fever booster vaccination. These receptors were taken from a man aged 18 to 29 who received the YFV17D yellow fever vaccine. Each CDR3 is given with its conserved first and last residue. D genes are given only for firm matches. For some rows the clone size is stated as once, few or many, or as a class when expanded; others skip it.

v_call	j_call	d_call	clone_size	cdr3_nt	cdr3_aa
TRBV4-2	TRBJ2-1	TRBD2	few	TGTGCCAGCAGCCAAGATATGGCGGGGGGTCCCGTCCAGGAGCAGTTCTTC	CASSQDMAGGPVQEQFF
TRBV4-3	TRBJ2-1	TRBD2	many	TGCGCCAGCAGGAAAGAGCGGGGGGCCAATGAGCAGTTCTTC	CASRKERGANEQFF
TRBV20-1	TRBJ2-4	TRBD2	many	TGCAGTGCAATGGGGGGGGCCAAAAACATTCAGTACTTC	CSAMGGAKNIQYF
TRBV20-1	TRBJ2-2	TRBD1	many	TGCAGTGCTCGACAGGGAAGCACCGGGGAGCTGTTTTTT	CSARQGSTGELFF
TRBV15	TRBJ1-1	-	many	TGTGCCACCAGCAGAGTTGGGGGATACACTGAAGCTTTCTTT	CATSRVGGYTEAFF
TRBV5-1	TRBJ1-5	-	few	TGCGCCAGCAGCCTCGGTGGCGGAGAGCCCCAGCATTTT	CASSLGGGEPQHF
TRBV18	TRBJ2-5	-	-	TGTGCCAGCTCACCACGGACTGGAAGCGGAGAGACCCAGTACTTC	CASSPRTGSGETQYF
TRBV5-1	TRBJ2-2	TRBD1	many	TGCGCCAGCAGCTTGAGGGCGGTAGGGGGCGACACCGGGGAGCTGTTTTTT	CASSLRAVGGDTGELFF
TRBV5-1	TRBJ2-1	TRBD2	many	TGCGCCAGCAGCTTGGCCCCCGGGACTAGTTCCTACAATGAGCAGTTCTTC	CASSLAPGTSSYNEQFF
TRBV7-2	TRBJ1-1	-	-	TGTGCCAGCAGCGTTCCCGGGACTGCTATAAACACTGAAGCTTTCTTT	CASSVPGTAINTEAFF
TRBV7-9	TRBJ2-5	-	many	TGTGCCAGCAGCCCGCGTCCTAGCGTGGAGACCCAGTACTTC	CASSPRPSVETQYF
TRBV5-1	TRBJ2-5	TRBD2	-	TGCGCCAGCAGAGCGGGGAACCAAGAGACCCAGTACTTC	CASRAGNQETQYF
TRBV3-1	TRBJ2-1	TRBD2	many	TGTGCCAGCAGCCGTGGGGAGGGTTATGAGCAGTTCTTC	CASSRGEGYEQFF
TRBV5-1	TRBJ2-3	TRBD1	-	TGCGCCAGCAGCTGGTCTGCCGGGACAGGGGGAGATACGCAGTATTTT	CASSWSAGTGGDTQYF
TRBV5-1	TRBJ1-2	TRBD1	-	TGCGCCAGCAGCATCGGACAGGGGGCTGGTGGCTACACCTTC	CASSIGQGAGGYTF
TRBV5-5	TRBJ2-1	-	-	TGTGCCAGCAGCCCCTACTACCTTTCCTACAATGAGCAGTTCTTC	CASSPYYLSYNEQFF
TRBV5-1	TRBJ2-3	-	few	TGCGCCAGCAGCTTGTTCTCTGGGGGACCCACAGATACGCAGTATTTT	CASSLFSGGPTDTQYF
TRBV7-3	TRBJ2-3	TRBD2	many	TGTGCCAGCAGCCCGACCAGCGGGGGAAAGGATACGCAGTATTTT	CASSPTSGGKDTQYF
TRBV6-2/TRBV6-3	TRBJ2-7	TRBD2	few	TGTGCCAGCAGTTACAGCCTAGCGGTTACCTACGAGCAGTACTTC	CASSYSLAVTYEQYF
TRBV18	TRBJ1-1	TRBD1	many	TGTGCCAGCTCACTACAGGGGGCAAGCGCTGAAGCTTTCTTT	CASSLQGASAEAFF
TRBV5-1	TRBJ1-6	-	many	TGCGCCAGCAGCCCCGGAGGAGGGGATGCACCCCTCCACTTT	CASSPGGGDAPLHF
TRBV5-1	TRBJ2-1	-	few	TGCGCCAGCAGCCTTGCTACCCGATTCGACGATGAGCAGTTCTTC	CASSLATRFDDEQFF
TRBV7-2	TRBJ1-2	-	many	TGTGCCAGCAGCTTGTTGGGGGGCGCGGAGTTTGGCTATGGCTACACCTTC	CASSLLGGAEFGYGYTF
TRBV6-2/TRBV6-3	TRBJ1-2	TRBD1	-	TGTGCCAGCAGTTCGCGGACAGGTTCGGATGGCTACACCTTC	CASSSRTGSDGYTF